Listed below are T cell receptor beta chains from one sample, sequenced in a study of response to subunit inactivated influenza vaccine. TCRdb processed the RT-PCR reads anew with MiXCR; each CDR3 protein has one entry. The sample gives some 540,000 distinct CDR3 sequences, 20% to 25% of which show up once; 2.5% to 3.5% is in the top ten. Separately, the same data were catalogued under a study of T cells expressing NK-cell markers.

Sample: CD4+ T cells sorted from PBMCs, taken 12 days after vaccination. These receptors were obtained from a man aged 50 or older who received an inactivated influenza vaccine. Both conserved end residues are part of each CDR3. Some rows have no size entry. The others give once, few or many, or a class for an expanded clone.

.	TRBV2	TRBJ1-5	CASSALSGVDQPQHF
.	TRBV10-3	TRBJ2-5	CAISESVSRNKETQYF
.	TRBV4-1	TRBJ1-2	CASSPPQQVGYGYTF
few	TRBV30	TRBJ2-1	CAWLSDSYNEQFF
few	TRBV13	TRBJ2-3	CASSLGLGTSGTDTQYF
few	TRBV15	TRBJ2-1	CATSRVGRWGNEQFF
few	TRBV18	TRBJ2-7	CASSPNSGTYEQYF
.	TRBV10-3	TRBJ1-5	CAISSTNNNQPQHF
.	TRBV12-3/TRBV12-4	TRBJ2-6	CASRLDSGANVLTF
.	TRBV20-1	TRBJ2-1	CSARETGGSYNEQFF
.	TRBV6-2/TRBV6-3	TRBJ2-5	CASSRRQGVWETQYF
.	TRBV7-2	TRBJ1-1	CASSGVIGTEAFF
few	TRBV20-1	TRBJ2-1	CSARPKTGYNEQFF
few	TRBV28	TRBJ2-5	CASSSVRTGGPETQYF
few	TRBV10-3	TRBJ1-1	CATDREREGTEAFF